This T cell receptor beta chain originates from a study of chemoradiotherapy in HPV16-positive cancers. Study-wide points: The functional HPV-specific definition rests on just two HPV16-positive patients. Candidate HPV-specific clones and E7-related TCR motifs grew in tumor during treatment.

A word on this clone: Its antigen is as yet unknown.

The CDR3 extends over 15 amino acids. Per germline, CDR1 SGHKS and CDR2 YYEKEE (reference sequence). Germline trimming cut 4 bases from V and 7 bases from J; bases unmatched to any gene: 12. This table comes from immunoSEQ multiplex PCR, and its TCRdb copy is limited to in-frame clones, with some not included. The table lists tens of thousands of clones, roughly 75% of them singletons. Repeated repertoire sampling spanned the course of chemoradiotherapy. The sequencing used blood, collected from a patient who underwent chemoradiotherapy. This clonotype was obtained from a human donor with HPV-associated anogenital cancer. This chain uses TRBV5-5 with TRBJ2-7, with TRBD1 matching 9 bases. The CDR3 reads CASSLDAGTGWEQYF. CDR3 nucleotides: TGTGCCAGCAGCCTGGACGCCGGGACAGGGTGGGAGCAGTACTTC.